This TCR beta chain was obtained from a study of blood T cells in healthy people across ages. Study observations and caveats: Age brought a roughly linear fall in TCR beta diversity measured per million T cells.

A note on this clonotype: Its antigen is still unknown.

The CDR3 is 12 residues long. V was shortened by 5 bases and J by 7 bases, with 8 bases between the two germline ends. Then a second PCR, running roughly 7 to 11 cycles, was carried out with a sample-barcoded 5' primer and a J-beta primer mix. Every cDNA was tagged by a template-switch adaptor with 12 random nucleotides. Sequencing recovered at least 2.5 million CDR3-containing paired-end reads from each sample. Each CDR3 protein is one row after TCRdb ran MiXCR on the 5' RACE reads. The table records 800,000 or so distinct CDR3 sequences, just under 25% of them present only once. These same records also appear under a second study, on T cells of mothers and their children. That paper states: Three healthy Caucasian mothers and their six children were the donors.

The chain uses TRBV12-3 or TRBV12-4 and TRBJ1-4; tentatively, D is TRBD1 (6 bases). The sequence derives from a boy younger than 18 in good health. Sequencing used blood. The CDR3 here is CASSTGSEKLFF. The CDR3, as DNA: TGTGCCAGCAGTACAGGGTCTGAAAAACTGTTTTTT.